One and the same sample provided the 13 T cell receptor beta chains below, sequenced in a study of regulatory and conventional T cells in RAG deficiency (TCRdb year 2017). Before genomic DNA extraction, conventional CD4+ T cells were purified from blood as CD25-low CD127-high cells. Library preparation employed the immunoSEQ multiplex PCR assay. The clones in this table, taken by TCRdb from immuneACCESS, are in-frame only. Not every clone is retained; where verified, under half of the shortfall comes from an unresolved V gene, and the cause of the rest is unknown. In this sample the table shows approximately 46,000 clones, 80% to 90% of which occur a single time. The ten largest clones represent about 0.53% of the sample. These data were likewise used in another study, on regulatory T cells. As that second paper reports: In the multiplex PCR, 52 forward TRBV primers and 13 reverse TRBJ primers were used, and assay-based and computational corrections were applied for amplification bias.

Sequencing was performed on CD4+ effector T cells sorted from blood. Receptors originate from a human donor in good health.

The rearrangement links TRBV6-1 to TRBJ2-7; tentative D call: TRBD1 (5 bases). The CDR3 loop spans 15 amino acids. In germline, CDR1 is MNHNS, CDR2 SASEGT. Deletions cut 3 bases from V and 3 bases from J, with 15 bases between. The CDR3 spells CASSEPWQGLYEQYF. CDR3 nucleotide sequence: TGTGCCAGCAGTGAGCCGTGGCAGGGTCTCTACGAGCAGTACTTC.

The chain carries TRBV9 and TRBJ2-7, with 8 bases aligning to TRBD2. In germline, CDR1 is SGDLS, CDR2 YYNGEE. The ends lost 0 bases at V and 1 base at J; junction bases unmatched: 3. This CDR3 contains 15 residues. The CDR3 sequence: CASSVAAGGSYEQYF. The CDR3 DNA sequence: TGTGCCAGCAGCGTAGCGGCGGGGGGATCCTACGAGCAGTACTTC.

The chain recombines TRBV5-1 with TRBJ2-5, with 11 bases aligning to TRBD2. The CDR3 contains 18 residues. V lost 4 bases to trimming and J lost 3 bases; unmatched junction nucleotides: 14. The V gene's germline CDR1 is SGHRS and CDR2 YFSETQ. In DNA form, the CDR3 reads TGCGCCAGCAGCCCGATTTTCTCCGGGACTAGCGGAGAAGAGACCCAGTACTTC. Translation: CASSPIFSGTSGEETQYF.

V gene TRBV2 combines with J gene TRBJ1-1, with 7 bases aligning to TRBD1. Trimming took 7 bases from V and 1 from J; bases not matched to a gene: 3. Germline V CDR1 and CDR2: SNHLY, FYNNEI. CDR3 length equals 13 residues. CDR3 in amino acids: CASTAGGNTEAFF. CDR3 DNA sequence: TGTGCCAGCACGGCAGGGGGGAACACTGAAGCTTTCTTT.

The V and J genes are TRBV7-9 and TRBJ2-5; TRBD2 is a possible D gene (5 bases). Between the trimmed V and J ends, which lost 1 base and 5 bases, there was a span of 8 bases. The length of the CDR3 is 13 residues. Germline CDR1 is SEHNR and CDR2 is FQNEAQ (reference sequence). CDR3 amino acids: CASSLVGVETQYF. The CDR3 DNA reads as TGTGCCAGCAGCTTAGTCGGGGTGGAGACCCAGTACTTC.

V and J are TRBV5-1 and TRBJ2-7; 9 bases line up with TRBD1. The CDR3 loop spans 16 amino acids. The germline CDR1 and CDR2 sequences are SGHRS and YFSETQ. V shed 4 bases and J 1 base; nucleotides not matched to a gene: 9. DNA of the CDR3: TGCGCCAGCAGCGGAATACAGGGGGCCCGTTCCTACGAGCAGTACTTC. It specifies CASSGIQGARSYEQYF.

The chain couples TRBV7-2 to TRBJ2-1; 7 nucleotides line up with TRBD1. The CDR3 is made up of 13 amino acids. Looked up from germline, CDR1 is SGHTA and CDR2 is FQGNSA. The junction had 11 bases not matched to a gene; V was cut back by 2 bases and J by 16 bases. CDR3 nucleotide sequence: TGTGCCAGCAGCTTACACACGGGACAGCCCGACTTCTTC. As protein: CASSLHTGQPDFF.

The genes are TRBV7-6 and TRBJ2-1; 9 bases map to TRBD1. Germline assignment: CDR1 SGHVS and CDR2 FNYEAQ. V lost 5 bases and J lost 6; bases outside the gene matches: 5. The CDR3 spans 14 residues. In DNA form, the CDR3 reads TGTGCCAGCAGCCCACAGGGGGCTGCCAATGAGCAGTTCTTC. Translating gives CASSPQGAANEQFF.

V usage is TRBV11-3 and J usage is TRBJ2-7; possibly TRBD1 or TRBD2 for D (5 bases each). The V end lost 4 bases, the J end lost 0 bases, and 10 bases lay between the germline ends. The CDR3 spans 14 residues. Germline values: CDR1 SGHNT, CDR2 YENEEA. In DNA form, the CDR3 reads TGTGCCAGCAGCTGGGACGACAGCTCCTACGAGCAGTACTTC. This codes for CASSWDDSSYEQYF.

The chain joins TRBV5-1 to TRBJ2-1, with 14 bases identical to TRBD2. Germline assignment: CDR1 SGHRS and CDR2 YFSETQ. The CDR3 extends over 19 amino acids. Trimming removed 6 bases from V and 0 bases from J; junction bases left unmatched: 11. The DNA for the CDR3 is TGCGCCAGCACCCCCCCGACTAGCGGGGGGGCCCGCTCCTACAATGAGCAGTTCTTC. As protein: CASTPPTSGGARSYNEQFF.

The gene calls are TRBV27 and TRBJ2-5, with 8 nucleotides matching TRBD1. The CDR3 contains 14 residues. Germline V lookup: CDR1 MNHEY, CDR2 SMNVEV (reference sequence). The V gene end was trimmed by 4 bases and the J gene end by 5 bases; junction bases not matched to a gene: 6. The chain's CDR3 is CASSSRQGTETQYF. In DNA form, the CDR3 reads TGTGCCAGCAGTTCCCGACAGGGGACGGAGACCCAGTACTTC.

This chain links TRBV7-8 with TRBJ2-4; TRBD2 aligns across 10 bases. The CDR3 loop spans 18 amino acids. Germline CDR1 reads SGHVS; CDR2 reads FQNEAQ. With 5 bases clipped from V and 0 bases from J, the junction kept 10 bases outside the gene matches. CDR3 protein: CASSQAGGKSLAKNIQYF. The CDR3 DNA sequence: TGTGCCAGCAGCCAAGCGGGGGGGAAATCGCTAGCCAAAAACATTCAGTACTTC.

The chain uses TRBV28 and TRBJ2-3; the match to TRBD1 covers 7 bases. CDR3 length equals 14 residues. Germline loops: CDR1 MDHEN, CDR2 SYDVKM. V trimming: 3 bases; J trimming: 7 bases; junction bases outside the gene matches: 7. CDR3 nucleotides: TGTGCCAGCAGTTTGACAGGGAATATACATACGCAGTATTTT. It yields the protein CASSLTGNIHTQYF.